This section outlines one T cell receptor beta chain sequence together with its context. Its specificity is not known. Documented treatment: roughly 19 received Ad26.COV2.S at low or high dose, single or two shots; a few received placebo; per-sample allocation not given. It was on day 63 after the first vaccine or placebo injection that samples were taken. Produced via immunoSEQ multiplex PCR; TCRdb's table is partial and in-frame only. Seen here are about half a million clones, approximately 90% observed once, and the top ten hold 1.5% to 2%. The data originate from a study of Ad26.COV2.S vaccination and SARS-CoV-2 variants. Study-level results: Ad26.COV2.S recipients had broader spike-specific TCRs (P = 0.0014).

The germline V gene has CDR1 GTSNPN and CDR2 SVGIG (reference sequence). The CDR3 loop spans 15 amino acids. The ends were cut back, 4 bases at V and 7 bases at J, with 23 bases in the middle. This TCR derives from a person between 18 and 65 years old who received the Ad26.COV2.S COVID-19 vaccine or a placebo. Material: peripheral blood, obtained in a trial of Ad26.COV2.S vaccine versus placebo. V is TRBV30 and J is TRBJ2-7; D is unclear. Here the CDR3 reads CAWTPSVRTEREQYF. The CDR3 region has the DNA TGTGCCTGGACCCCCAGCGTGCGGACGGAGAGGGAGCAGTACTTC.